This TCR beta chain was captured by sequencing in a study of T cells expressing NK-cell markers. The wider study: The eight sequenced donors comprised seven who were HCMV-seropositive and one who was seronegative. General study points: In roughly six donors, dominant NKG2C+ clonotypes were about 1.0-7.5% of CD8+ T cells.

Each CDR3 protein gets one entry in TCRdb, which reprocessed the 5' RACE reads and gives no DNA. Its table lists about 110,000 distinct CDR3 sequences. Of note for this clonotype: Its antigen is still unknown.

This CDR3 is built from 16 residues. The sequenced sample was blood T cells: a sorted CD56 or NKG2C T cell subset, CD4+ or CD8+ T cells, or bulk PBMC T cells (not recorded which). This chain connects TRBV12-3 or TRBV12-4 to TRBJ2-3. The receptor's source is a woman aged 18 to 75 in good health. The CDR3 loop reads CASRGVALRTTDTQYF.